This T cell receptor beta chain was captured in a study of blood T cell repertoires in COVID-19 (dated by TCRdb to the early 2020s). Study-level background: The collaborator samples originated in the United States, Italy and Spain and spanned the acute and convalescent phases of COVID-19. Deeply sampled blood TCRbeta repertoires from subjects exposed to, actively infected with, or recovered from COVID-19 were included in the dataset. The material from the prospective study consisted of cDNA or gDNA derived from T cells, B-cell-depleted T cells, or PBMCs. HLA class I and class II types, where available, came from metadata supplied by the sample provider rather than from assay-based typing. The repertoires were released in a freely available public database meant as a resource for research on the immune response to SARS-CoV-2. The sample metadata nearly always contained a de-identified subject ID, COVID-19 status, age in years and sex. The samples were drawn from the first 160 participants of the ongoing ImmuneRACE study and from more than 1,000 subjects provided by 6 global collaborators. Findings and caveats that apply to the study as a whole: Clinical and demographic metadata were provided uncurated, with the amount varying by source and participant.

This clone was recorded only once. No antigen is known for it. Base qualities are missing; no much larger clone stands one base away. TCRbeta CDR3 regions were amplified from genomic DNA by means of the immunoSEQ Assay, a bias-controlled multiplex PCR. The authors' pipeline ran thus. Nucleated cell counts per sample were estimated from amplification of reference gene primers within the assay. To quantify the absolute abundance of each unique TCRbeta CDR3 rearrangement, sequence reads were collapsed and filtered. For each sample, productive Simpson clonality was calculated as the square root of Simpson's diversity index across productive rearrangements. TCRdb stores this immuneACCESS table with in-frame sequences only. Part of the clones is absent; in the studies checked, under half of the shortfall reflects unresolved V genes, and no reason is known for the rest. D and trimming come from the DNA, and the V and J calls and clone size come from that table. The sample table holds about 190,000 clones, of which around 84% were seen once. Of the sample, around 21% is held by the ten largest clones.

Whole blood was collected in K2EDTA tubes by collaborating institutions according to the institutions' own protocols. For TCRbeta analysis, collaborators shipped samples as frozen whole blood, isolated PBMCs, or DNA extracted from either of those sample types. Sequencing used peripheral blood. The clonotype originates from a human donor in a cohort sampled during active COVID-19.

The DNA is as follows: TGTGCCAGCAGCACCCACGGGGTGCCGAACACTGAAGCTTTCTTT. Translated, this is CASSTHGVPNTEAFF. Recombination connected TRBV14 to TRBJ1-1, with the D gene not confidently named. The germline V gene sets CDR1 to SGHDN and CDR2 to FVKESK. The CDR3 measures 15 amino acids from cysteine to phenylalanine. The kept DNA is CDR3 alone, 45 bases in frame from the first base. The junction carries 14 bases between V and J, which are trimmed by 5 bases and 1 base respectively.